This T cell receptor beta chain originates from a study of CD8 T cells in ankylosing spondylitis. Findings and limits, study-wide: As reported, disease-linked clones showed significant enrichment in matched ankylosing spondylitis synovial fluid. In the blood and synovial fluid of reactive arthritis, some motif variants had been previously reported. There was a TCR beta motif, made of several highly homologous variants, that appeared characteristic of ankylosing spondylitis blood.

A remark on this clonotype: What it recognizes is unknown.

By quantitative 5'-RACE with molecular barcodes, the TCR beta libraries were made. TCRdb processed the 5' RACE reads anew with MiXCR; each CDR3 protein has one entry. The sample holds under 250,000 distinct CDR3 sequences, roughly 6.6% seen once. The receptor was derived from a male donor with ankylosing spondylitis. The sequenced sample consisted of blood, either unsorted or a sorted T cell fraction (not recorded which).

CDR3 in amino acids: CASSDSGASYNEQFF. The CDR3 nucleotides read TGTGCCAGCAGCGATAGCGGGGCCTCCTACAATGAGCAGTTCTTC. The J gene is TRBJ2-1, the V gene TRBV9; 8 bases align to TRBD2. CDR3 length equals 15 residues. V was pared by 3 bases and J by 0 bases, with 2 bases of the junction left unmatched. Germline CDR1 and CDR2: SGDLS and YYNGEE.